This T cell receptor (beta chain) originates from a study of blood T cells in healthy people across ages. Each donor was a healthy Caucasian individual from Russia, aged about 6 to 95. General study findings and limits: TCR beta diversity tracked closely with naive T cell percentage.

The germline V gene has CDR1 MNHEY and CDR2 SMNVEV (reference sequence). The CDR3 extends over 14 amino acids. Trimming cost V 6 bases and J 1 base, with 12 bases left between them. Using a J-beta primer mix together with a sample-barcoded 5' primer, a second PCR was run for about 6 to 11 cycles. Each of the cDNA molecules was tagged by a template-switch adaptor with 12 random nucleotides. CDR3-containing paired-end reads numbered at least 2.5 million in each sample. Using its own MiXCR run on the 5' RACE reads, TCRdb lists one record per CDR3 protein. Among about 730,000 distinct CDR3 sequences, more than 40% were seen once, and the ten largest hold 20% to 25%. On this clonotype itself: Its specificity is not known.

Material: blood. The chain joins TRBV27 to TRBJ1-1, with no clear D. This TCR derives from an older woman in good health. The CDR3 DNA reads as TGTGCCAGCAGGGACTATGGTCGGAACACTGAAGCTTTCTTT. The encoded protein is CASRDYGRNTEAFF.